The entry below gives a single TCR beta chain sequence along with its context. The antigen is undetermined. TCR beta was sequenced from blood CD8+ and CD4+ T cells. Both CD4+ and CD8+ T cells were negatively isolated, and TEMRA cells underwent FACS enrichment. The CDR3 is made up of 12 amino acids. The V end was cut by 1 base, the J end by 4 bases, with 7 bases between. From germline, CDR1 is DFQATT and CDR2 SNEGSKA (reference sequence). These data come from a study of CD8 T cells in Susac syndrome. Study-wide results and limits: The study admitted that it had a relatively small number of individuals in its TCR sequencing and HLA analysis.

Random-hexamer reverse transcription was applied to roughly 0.45 to 1 ug RNA. An immunoSEQ multiplex PCR amplified TCR beta CDR3 over 54 Vbeta and 13 Jbeta. TCRdb reprocessed the immunoSEQ multiplex PCR reads with MiXCR, giving one entry per CDR3 protein. The sample includes nearly 200,000 distinct CDR3 sequences, about 95% of them seen just once. The clonotype originates from a human donor with multiple sclerosis. Specimen: CD4+ T cells from PBMCs. The V gene is TRBV20-1, the J gene TRBJ1-2, with D unclear. CDR3 bases: TGCAGTGCTAGAGCTGCCGGCTATGGCTACACCTTC. Translation gives CSARAAGYGYTF.